This TCR beta chain derives from a study of identical twins (dated by TCRdb to 2016 to 2018). The study in broad terms: The study deep-sequenced TCR alpha and beta repertoires from monozygotic twins, unrelated adults of various ages and cord blood to test whether fetal clonotypes persist. To rule out contamination, the twin experiments were replicated at different times with different library preparation protocols. What the study reported, not specific to this receptor: Out-of-frame TCR alpha sequences shared between twins showed an excess of low generation-probability sequences compared with coincidental sharing between unrelated individuals. Out-of-frame TCR alpha sharing in monozygotic twins was systematically underestimated by recombination models, whereas sharing between unrelated individuals was in agreement with the recombination models. Invariant T cells such as MAIT and iNKT could partly confound zero-insertion analyses, though diverse VJ usage argued against this for most clonotypes. Fewer insertions were carried by abundant cord blood beta clonotypes; a weaker similar trend was observed in young adult naive repertoires, while no such trend was observed in memory repertoires. Because the same donors could not be followed over many years, conclusions were based on cross-sectional statistical analysis. The excess sharing between twins in beta out-of-frame sequences was weaker because fewer shared sequences reduced the signal-to-noise ratio.

Library creation used 5' RACE. Sequencing was carried out with an Illumina HiSeq 2000. A universal primer binding site was introduced by template switching, and a unique molecular identifier was present in the final cDNA, enabling accurate counting of TCR cDNA molecules. First-strand cDNA for TCR alpha and beta chains was synthesized from specific primers in the conserved constant-segment region. To control for contamination, every cDNA library carried two barcodes: a SMART-Mk sample barcode plus Illumina barcodes. TruSeq adapter sequences and Illumina sample barcodes were added in two successive PCR steps. The TCR alpha and beta cDNA libraries were sequenced on the Illumina HiSeq platform using custom primers. Per the source publication's procedure: Raw reads were processed with MiGEC to extract unique molecular identifiers, and MiXCR was used to determine CDR3 positions. For each individual, recombination models were inferred using an EM algorithm with the repgenHMM and IGoR tools. The analysis of shared clonotypes was done with the tcR package in R, with sharing normalized by the product of cloneset sizes. To study raw recombination without the effects of thymic and clonal selection, out-of-frame nonproductive sequences were analyzed. TCRdb applied fastp at Q25 and MiXCR to the public reads, then kept only in-frame beta chains. Rows matching on CDR3 protein sequence are summarized as one entry with the most common DNA and genes. The V and J calls and clone size are TCRdb's, not the authors'. Here the sample has approximately 410,000 distinct CDR3 sequences; 15% to 20% occur a single time. Of the sample, around 12% falls within the top ten clones.

This clonotype was counted only a few times. Its binding antigen is unknown. One base away there is no much larger clone; base qualities are not given. All donors were healthy Caucasians. The researchers also sequenced three unrelated adults who were not twins: a male aged 18 to 30, a male aged 50 to 59, and a female aged 50 to 59. Miltenyi CD45RO+ enrichment and human naive T-cell isolation kits were used to isolate memory (CD45RO+) and naive T cells from PBMC. The V and J ends are trimmed by 4 bases and 6 bases, leaving 14 bases between them. The CDR3 runs 14 amino acids, cysteine and phenylalanine included. Of all the DNA, just the CDR3 is kept, 42 bases in frame from base 1. CDR1 SGHRS and CDR2 YFSETQ are derived from the germline V gene.

The receptor's source is a man in his fifties in good health. The sequencing sample was made of naive T cells sorted from blood. This specimen's cell subset or site label, per the study, means: cells isolated with a human naive T-cell isolation kit. The chain was built from TRBV5-1 and TRBJ2-1; no confident D gene assignment can be made. In nucleotide form, the sequence is TGCGCCAGCAGCACCGCAGGTACGGGCAATGAGCAGTTCTTC. It specifies CASSTAGTGNEQFF.